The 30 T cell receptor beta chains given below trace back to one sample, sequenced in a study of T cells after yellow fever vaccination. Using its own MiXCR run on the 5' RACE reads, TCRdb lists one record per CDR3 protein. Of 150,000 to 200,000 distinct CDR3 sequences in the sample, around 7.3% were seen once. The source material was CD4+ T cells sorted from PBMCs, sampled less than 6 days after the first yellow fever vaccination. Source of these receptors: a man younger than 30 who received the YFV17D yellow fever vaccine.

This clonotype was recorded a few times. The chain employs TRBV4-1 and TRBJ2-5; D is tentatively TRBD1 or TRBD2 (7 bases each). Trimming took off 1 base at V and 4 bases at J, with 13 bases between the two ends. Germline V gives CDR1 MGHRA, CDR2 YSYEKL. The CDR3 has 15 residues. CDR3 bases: TGCGCCAGCAGCCAAGGACAGGGAGGGTCAGAGACCCAGTACTTC. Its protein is CASSQGQGGSETQYF.

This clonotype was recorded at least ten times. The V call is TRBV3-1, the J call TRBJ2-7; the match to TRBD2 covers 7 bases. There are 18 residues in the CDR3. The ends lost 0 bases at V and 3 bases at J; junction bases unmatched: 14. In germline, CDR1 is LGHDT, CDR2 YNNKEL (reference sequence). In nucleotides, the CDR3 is TGTGCCAGCAGCCAAGACGGCAGGTGGCCTAGGGAGGGCTACGAGCAGTACTTC. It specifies CASSQDGRWPREGYEQYF.

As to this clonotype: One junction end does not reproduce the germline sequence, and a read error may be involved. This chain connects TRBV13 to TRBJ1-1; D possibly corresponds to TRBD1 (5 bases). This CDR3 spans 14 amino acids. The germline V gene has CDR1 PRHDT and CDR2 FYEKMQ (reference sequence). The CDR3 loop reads CASSPLGAWTEDFF. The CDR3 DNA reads TGTGCCAGCAGCCCCCTTGGGGCTTGGACTGAAGATTTCTTT.

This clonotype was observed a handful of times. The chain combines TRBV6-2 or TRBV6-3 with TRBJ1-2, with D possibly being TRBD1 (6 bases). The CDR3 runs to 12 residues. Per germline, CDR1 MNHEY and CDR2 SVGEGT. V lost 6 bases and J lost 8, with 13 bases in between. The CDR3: CASSSGGLGYTF. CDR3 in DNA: TGTGCCAGCAGCTCCGGGGGGCTAGGCTACACCTTC.

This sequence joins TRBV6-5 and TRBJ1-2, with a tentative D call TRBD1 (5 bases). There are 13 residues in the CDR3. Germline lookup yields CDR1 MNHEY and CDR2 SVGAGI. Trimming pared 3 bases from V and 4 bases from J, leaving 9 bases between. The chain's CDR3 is CASSYTDSYGYTF. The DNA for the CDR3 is TGTGCCAGCAGTTATACTGACAGCTATGGCTACACCTTC.

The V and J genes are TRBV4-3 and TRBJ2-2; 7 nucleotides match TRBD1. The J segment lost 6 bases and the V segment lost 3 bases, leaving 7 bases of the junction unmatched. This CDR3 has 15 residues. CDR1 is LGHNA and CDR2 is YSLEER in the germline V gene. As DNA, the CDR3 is TGCGCCAGCAGCCACACTAGGGGGCCGGCCGGGGAGCTGTTTTTT. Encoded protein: CASSHTRGPAGELFF.

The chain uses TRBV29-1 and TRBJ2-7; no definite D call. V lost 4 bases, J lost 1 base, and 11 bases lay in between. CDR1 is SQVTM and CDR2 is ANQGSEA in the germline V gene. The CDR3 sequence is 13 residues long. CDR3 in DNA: TGCAGCGTTGGGTCCCAGGAGTCCTACGAGCAGTACTTC. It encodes CSVGSQESYEQYF.

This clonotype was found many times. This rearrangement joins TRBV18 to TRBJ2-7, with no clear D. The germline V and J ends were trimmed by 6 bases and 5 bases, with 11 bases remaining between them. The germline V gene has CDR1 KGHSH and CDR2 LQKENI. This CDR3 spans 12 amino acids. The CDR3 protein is CASSASRDEQYV. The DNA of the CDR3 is TGTGCCAGCTCCGCCTCCCGGGACGAGCAGTACGTC.

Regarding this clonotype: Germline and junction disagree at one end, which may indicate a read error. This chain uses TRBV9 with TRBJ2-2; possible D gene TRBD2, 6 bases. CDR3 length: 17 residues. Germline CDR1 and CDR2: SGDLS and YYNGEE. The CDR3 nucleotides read TGTGCCAGCCGCGTAGGACATGTGGCAGGGACTGGCGGGGAGCTGTTTTTT. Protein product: CASRVGHVAGTGGELFF.

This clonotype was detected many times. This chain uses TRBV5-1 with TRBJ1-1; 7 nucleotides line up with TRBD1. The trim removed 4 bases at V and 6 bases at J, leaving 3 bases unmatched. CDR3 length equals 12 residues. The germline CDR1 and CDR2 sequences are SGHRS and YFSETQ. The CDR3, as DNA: TGCGCCAGCAGCCCCGGGACAGCTGAAGCTTTCTTT. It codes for CASSPGTAEAFF.

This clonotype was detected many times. The CDR3: CASCSSYNEQFF. The CDR3 DNA reads as TGTGCCAGCTGCAGTTCCTACAATGAGCAGTTCTTC. The V and J genes are TRBV12-3 or TRBV12-4 and TRBJ2-1; no clear D. V was pared by 8 bases and J by 1 base, with 6 bases between. CDR3 length equals 12 residues.

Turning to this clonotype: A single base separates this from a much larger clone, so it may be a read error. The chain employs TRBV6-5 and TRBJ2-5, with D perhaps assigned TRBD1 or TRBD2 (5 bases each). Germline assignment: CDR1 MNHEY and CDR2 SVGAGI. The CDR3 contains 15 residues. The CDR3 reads CASSYSGGAGETHYF. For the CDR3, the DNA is TGTGCCAGCAGTTACTCGGGTGGGGCCGGGGAGACCCACTACTTC.

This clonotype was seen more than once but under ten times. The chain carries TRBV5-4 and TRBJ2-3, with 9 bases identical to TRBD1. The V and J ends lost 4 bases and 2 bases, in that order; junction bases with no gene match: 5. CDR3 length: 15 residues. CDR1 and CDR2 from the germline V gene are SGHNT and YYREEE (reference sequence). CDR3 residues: CASSPGTGTTDTQYF. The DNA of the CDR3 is TGTGCCAGCAGCCCGGGGACAGGGACCACAGATACGCAGTATTTT.

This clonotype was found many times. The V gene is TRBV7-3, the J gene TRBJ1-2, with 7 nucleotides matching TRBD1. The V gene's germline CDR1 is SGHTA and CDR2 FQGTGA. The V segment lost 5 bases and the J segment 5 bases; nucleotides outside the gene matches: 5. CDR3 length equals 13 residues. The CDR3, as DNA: TGTGCCAGCAGCCAGGGGGTAGGGTATGGCTACACCTTC. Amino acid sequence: CASSQGVGYGYTF.

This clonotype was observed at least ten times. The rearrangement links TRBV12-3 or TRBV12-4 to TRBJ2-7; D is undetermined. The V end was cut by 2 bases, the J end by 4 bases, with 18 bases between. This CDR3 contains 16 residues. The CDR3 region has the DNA TGTGCCAGCAGTTTAAGTTTCCTTACAGAGAAGTACGAGCAGTACTTC. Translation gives CASSLSFLTEKYEQYF.

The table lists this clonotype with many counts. CDR3 nucleotides: TGTGCCAGCAGCTTAGAGACTAGCGGGGGACCCCAGTATTTT. Its protein product is CASSLETSGGPQYF. This chain connects TRBV5-4 to TRBJ2-3; 12 bases agree with TRBD2. The germline V gene has CDR1 SGHNT and CDR2 YYREEE (reference sequence). The V gene end was trimmed by 2 bases and the J gene end by 12 bases; junction bases not matched to a gene: 7. The CDR3 sequence is 14 residues long.

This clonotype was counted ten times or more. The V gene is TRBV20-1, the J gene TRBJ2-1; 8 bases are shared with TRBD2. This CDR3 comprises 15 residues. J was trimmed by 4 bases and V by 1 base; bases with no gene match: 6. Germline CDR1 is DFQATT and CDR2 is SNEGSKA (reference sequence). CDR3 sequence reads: CSARVQAGEYNEQFF. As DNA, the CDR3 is TGCAGTGCTAGAGTGCAAGCGGGGGAGTACAATGAGCAGTTCTTC.

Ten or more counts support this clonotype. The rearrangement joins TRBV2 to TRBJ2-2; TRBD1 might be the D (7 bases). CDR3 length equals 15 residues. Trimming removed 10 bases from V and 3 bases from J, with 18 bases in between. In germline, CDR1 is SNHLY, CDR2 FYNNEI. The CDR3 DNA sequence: TGTGCCACTAATACAGGGGAGGTGGACACCGGGGAGCTGTTTTTT. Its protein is CATNTGEVDTGELFF. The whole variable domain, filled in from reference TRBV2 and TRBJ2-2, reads EPEVTQTPSHQVTQMGQEVILRCVPISNHLYFYWYRQILGQKVEFLVSFYNNEISEKSEIFDDQFSVERPDGSNFTLKIRSTKLEDSAMYFCATNTGEVDTGELFFGEGSRLTVL.

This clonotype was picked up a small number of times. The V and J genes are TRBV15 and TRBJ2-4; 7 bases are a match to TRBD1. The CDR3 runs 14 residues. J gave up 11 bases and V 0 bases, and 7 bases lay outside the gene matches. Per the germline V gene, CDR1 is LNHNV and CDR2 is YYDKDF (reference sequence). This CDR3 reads CATSRDQGESVQYF. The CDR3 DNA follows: TGTGCCACCAGCAGAGATCAGGGGGAGAGCGTTCAGTACTTC. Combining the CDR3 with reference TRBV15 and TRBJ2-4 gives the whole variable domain DAMVIQNPRYQVTQFGKPVTLSCSQTLNHNVMYWYQQKSSQAPKLLFHYYDKDFNNEADTPDNFQSRRPNTSFCFLDIRSPGLGDTAMYLCATSRDQGESVQYFGAGTRLSVL.

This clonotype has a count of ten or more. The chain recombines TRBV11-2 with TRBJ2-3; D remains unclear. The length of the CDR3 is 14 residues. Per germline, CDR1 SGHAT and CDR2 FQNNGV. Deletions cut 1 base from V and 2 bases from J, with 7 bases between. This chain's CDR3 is CASSLVAPTDTQYF. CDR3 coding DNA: TGTGCCAGCAGCTTAGTTGCCCCCACAGATACGCAGTATTTT. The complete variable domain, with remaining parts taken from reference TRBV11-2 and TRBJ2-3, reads EAGVAQSPRYKIIEKRQSVAFWCNPISGHATLYWYQQILGQGPKLLIQFQNNGVVDDSQLPKDRFSAERLKGVDSTLKIQPAKLEDSAVYLCASSLVAPTDTQYFGPGTRLTVL.

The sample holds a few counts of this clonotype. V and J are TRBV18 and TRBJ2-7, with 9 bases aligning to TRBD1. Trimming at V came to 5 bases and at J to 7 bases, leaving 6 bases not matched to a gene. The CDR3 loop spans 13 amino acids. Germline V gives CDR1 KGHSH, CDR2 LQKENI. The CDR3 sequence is CASSKQGAGEQYV. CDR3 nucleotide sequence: TGTGCCAGCTCAAAACAGGGGGCGGGGGAGCAGTACGTC.

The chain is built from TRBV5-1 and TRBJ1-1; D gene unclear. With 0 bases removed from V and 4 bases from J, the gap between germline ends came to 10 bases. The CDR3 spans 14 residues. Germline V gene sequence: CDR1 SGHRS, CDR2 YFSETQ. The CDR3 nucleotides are TGCGCCAGCAGCTTGGGTTTAAGTGGCACTGAAGCTTTCTTT. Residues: CASSLGLSGTEAFF.

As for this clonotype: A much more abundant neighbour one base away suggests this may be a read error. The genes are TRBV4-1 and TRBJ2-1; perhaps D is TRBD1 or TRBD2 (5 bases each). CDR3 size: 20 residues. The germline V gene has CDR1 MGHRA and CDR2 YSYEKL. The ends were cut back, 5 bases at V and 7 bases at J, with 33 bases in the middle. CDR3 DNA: TGCGCCAGCAGCAAAAAAGGGACGGGGCTTCTCACCAACTGGAAGAATGAGCAGTTCTTC. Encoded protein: CASSKKGTGLLTNWKNEQFF.

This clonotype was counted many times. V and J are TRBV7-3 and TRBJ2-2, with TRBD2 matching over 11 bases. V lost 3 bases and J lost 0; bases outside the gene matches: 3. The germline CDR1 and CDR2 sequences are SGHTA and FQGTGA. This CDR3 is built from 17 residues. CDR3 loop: CASSLTSGAPNTGELFF. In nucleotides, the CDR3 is TGTGCCAGCAGCTTGACTAGCGGGGCACCGAACACCGGGGAGCTGTTTTTT.

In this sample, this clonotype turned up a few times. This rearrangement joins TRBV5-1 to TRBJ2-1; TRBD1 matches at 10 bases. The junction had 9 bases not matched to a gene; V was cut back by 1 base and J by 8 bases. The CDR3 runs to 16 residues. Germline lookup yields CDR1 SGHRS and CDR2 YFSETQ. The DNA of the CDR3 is TGCGCCAGCAGCTTGATAGGGACAGGGGTTTTGGATGAGCAGTTCTTC. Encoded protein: CASSLIGTGVLDEQFF.

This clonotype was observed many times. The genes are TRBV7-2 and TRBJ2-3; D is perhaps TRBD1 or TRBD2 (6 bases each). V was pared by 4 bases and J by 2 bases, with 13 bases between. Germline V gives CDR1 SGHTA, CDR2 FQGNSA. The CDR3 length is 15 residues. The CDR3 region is CASSSPGGLTDTQYF. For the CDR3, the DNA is TGTGCCAGCAGCTCACCCGGGGGCCTCACAGATACGCAGTATTTT.

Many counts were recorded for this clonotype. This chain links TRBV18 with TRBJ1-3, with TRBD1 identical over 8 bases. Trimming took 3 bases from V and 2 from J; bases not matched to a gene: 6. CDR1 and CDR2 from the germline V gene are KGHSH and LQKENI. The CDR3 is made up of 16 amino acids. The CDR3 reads CASSPSTTGAGNTIYF. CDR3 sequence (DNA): TGTGCCAGCTCACCGTCAACGACAGGGGCTGGAAACACCATATATTTT.

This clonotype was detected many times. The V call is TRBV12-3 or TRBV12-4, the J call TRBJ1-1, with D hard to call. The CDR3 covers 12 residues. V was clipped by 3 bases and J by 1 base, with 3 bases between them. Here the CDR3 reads CASSFRNTEAFF. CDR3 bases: TGTGCCAGCAGTTTTAGGAACACTGAAGCTTTCTTT.

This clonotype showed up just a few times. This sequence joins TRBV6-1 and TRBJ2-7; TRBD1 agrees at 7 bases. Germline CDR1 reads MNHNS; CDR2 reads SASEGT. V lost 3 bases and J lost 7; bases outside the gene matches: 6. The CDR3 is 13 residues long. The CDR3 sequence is CASSEATGWEQYF. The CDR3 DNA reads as TGTGCCAGCAGTGAGGCGACAGGGTGGGAGCAGTACTTC.

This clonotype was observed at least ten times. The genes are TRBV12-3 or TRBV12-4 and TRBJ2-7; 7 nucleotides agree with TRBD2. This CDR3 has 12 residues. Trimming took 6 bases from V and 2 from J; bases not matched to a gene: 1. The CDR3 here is CASSGTTYEQYF. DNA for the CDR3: TGTGCCAGCAGCGGGACTACCTACGAGCAGTACTTC.